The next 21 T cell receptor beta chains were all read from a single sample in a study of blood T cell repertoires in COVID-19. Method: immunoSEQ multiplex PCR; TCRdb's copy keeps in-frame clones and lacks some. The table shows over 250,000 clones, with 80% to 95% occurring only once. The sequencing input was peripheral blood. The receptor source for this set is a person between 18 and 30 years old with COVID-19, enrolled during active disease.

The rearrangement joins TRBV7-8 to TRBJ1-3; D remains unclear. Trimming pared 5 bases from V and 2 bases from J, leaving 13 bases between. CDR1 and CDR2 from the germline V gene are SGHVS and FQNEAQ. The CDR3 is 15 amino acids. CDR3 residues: CASSPGGWAGNTIYF. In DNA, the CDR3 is TGTGCCAGCAGCCCGGGTGGGTGGGCTGGAAACACCATATATTTT.

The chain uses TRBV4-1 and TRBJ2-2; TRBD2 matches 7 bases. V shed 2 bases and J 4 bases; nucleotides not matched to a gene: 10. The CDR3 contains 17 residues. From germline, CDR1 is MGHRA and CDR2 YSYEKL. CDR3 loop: CASSQFGGRPATGELFF. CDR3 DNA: TGCGCCAGCAGCCAATTCGGGGGGAGGCCGGCCACCGGGGAGCTGTTTTTT.

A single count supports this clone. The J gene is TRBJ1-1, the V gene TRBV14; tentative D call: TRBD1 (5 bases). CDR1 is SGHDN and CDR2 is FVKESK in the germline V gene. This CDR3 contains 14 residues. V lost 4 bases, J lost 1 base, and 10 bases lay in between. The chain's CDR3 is CASSLGHRNTEAFF. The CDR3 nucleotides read TGTGCCAGCAGCCTTGGACACCGGAACACTGAAGCTTTCTTT.

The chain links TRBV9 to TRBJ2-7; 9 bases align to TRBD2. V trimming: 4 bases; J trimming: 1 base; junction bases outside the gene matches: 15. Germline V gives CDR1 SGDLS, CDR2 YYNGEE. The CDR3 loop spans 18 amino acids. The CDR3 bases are TGTGCCAGCAGCCCACGTAAGTCCGAGACTAGCGGTTCCTACGAGCAGTACTTC. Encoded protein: CASSPRKSETSGSYEQYF.

The DNA of the CDR3 is TGTGCCAGTAGTATCCTGGGCGGGACCTACAATGAGCAGTTCTTC. It yields the protein CASSILGGTYNEQFF. The V gene is TRBV19, the J gene TRBJ2-1; the D gene is possibly TRBD2 (6 bases). The CDR3 spans 15 residues. V shed 3 bases and J shed 2 bases, with 11 bases lying between them. CDR1 is LNHDA and CDR2 is SQIVND in the germline V gene (reference sequence).

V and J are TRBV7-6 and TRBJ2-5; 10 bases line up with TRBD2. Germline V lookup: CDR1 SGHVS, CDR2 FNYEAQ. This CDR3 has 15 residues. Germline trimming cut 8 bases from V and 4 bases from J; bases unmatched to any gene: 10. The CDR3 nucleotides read TGTGCCAGCGGGGAGCTAGCGGGAGTCGGAGAGACCCAGTACTTC. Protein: CASGELAGVGETQYF.

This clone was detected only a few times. The CDR3 bases are TGCAGCGGGGGACAGGGGGCAACGATTGAAGCTTTCTTT. Its translation is CSGGQGATIEAFF. The chain employs TRBV29-1 and TRBJ1-1; TRBD1 aligns across 12 bases. J lost 7 bases, V lost 7 bases, and 7 bases had no gene match. The germline V gene has CDR1 SQVTM and CDR2 ANQGSEA. The CDR3 consists of 13 residues.

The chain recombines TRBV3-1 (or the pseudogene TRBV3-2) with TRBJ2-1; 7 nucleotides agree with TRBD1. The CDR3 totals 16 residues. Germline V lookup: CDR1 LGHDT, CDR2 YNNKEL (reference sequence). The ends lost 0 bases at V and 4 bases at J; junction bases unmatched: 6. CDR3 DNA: TGTGCCAGCAGCCAAGACCAGACAGGGCCGTACAATGAGCAGTTCTTC. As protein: CASSQDQTGPYNEQFF.

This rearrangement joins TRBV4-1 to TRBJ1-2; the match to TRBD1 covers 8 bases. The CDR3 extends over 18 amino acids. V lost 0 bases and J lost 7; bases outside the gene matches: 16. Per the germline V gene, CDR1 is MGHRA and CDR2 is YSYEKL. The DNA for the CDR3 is TGCGCCAGCAGCCAAGATAAAACAGGGGGTGCCTGGCTATCTGGCTACACCTTC. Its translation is CASSQDKTGGAWLSGYTF.

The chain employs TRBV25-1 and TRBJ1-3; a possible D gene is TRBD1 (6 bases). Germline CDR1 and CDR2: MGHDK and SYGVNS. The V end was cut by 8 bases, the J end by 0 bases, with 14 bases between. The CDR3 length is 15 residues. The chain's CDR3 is CASEQGWGSGNTIYF. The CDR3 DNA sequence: TGTGCCAGCGAACAGGGTTGGGGCTCTGGAAACACCATATATTTT.

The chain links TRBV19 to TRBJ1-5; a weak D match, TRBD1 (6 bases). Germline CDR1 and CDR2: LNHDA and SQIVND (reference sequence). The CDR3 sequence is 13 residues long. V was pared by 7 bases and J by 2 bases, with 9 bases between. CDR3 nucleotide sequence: TGTGCCAGTATGAGGACAGGCAATCAGCCCCAGCATTTT. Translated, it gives CASMRTGNQPQHF.

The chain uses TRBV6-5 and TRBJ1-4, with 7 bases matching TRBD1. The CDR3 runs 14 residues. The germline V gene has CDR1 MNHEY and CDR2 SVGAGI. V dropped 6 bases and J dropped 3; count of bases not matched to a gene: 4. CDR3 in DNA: TGTGCCAGCAGGCAGGGGGGAGCTAATGAAAAACTGTTTTTT. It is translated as CASRQGGANEKLFF.

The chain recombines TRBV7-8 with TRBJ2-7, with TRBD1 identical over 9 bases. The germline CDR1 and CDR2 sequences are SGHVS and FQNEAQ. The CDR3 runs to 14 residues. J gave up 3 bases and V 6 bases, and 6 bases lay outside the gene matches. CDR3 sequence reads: CASRDGTGYYEQYF. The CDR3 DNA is TGTGCCAGCAGGGACGGGACAGGGTACTACGAGCAGTACTTC.

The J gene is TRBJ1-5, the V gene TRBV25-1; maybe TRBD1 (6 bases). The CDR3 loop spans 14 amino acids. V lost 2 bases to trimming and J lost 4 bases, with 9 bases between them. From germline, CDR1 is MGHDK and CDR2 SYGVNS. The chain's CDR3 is CASSEGTQNQPQHF. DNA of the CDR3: TGTGCCAGCAGTGAAGGGACACAGAATCAGCCCCAGCATTTT.

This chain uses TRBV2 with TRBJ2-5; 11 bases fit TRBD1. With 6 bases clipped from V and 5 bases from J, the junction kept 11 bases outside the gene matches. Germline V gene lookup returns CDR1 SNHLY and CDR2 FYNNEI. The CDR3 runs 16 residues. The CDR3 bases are TGTGCCAGCAGCGATATCGGGACAGGGGGAGGCGAGACCCAGTACTTC. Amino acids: CASSDIGTGGGETQYF.

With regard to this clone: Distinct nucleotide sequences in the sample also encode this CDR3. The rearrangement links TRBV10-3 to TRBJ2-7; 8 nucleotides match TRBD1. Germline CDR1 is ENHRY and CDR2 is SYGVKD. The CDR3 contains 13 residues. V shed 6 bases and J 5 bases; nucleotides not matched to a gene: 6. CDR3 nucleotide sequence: TGTGCCATCAGGGACAGGGAGTTCCACGAGCAGTACTTC. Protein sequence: CAIRDREFHEQYF.

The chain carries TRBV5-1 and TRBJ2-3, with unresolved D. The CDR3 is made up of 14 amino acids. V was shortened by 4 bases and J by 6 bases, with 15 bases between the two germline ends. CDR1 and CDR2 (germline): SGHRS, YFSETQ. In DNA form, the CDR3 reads TGCGCCAGCAGCATAGATAGTACGGTGGATACGCAGTATTTT. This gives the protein CASSIDSTVDTQYF.

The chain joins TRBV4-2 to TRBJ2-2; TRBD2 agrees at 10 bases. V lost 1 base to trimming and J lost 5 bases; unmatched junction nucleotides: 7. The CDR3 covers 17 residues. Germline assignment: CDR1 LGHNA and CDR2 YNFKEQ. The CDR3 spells CASSQASSGSLTGELFF. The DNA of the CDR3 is TGTGCCAGCAGCCAAGCGTCTAGCGGGAGCTTGACCGGGGAGCTGTTTTTT.

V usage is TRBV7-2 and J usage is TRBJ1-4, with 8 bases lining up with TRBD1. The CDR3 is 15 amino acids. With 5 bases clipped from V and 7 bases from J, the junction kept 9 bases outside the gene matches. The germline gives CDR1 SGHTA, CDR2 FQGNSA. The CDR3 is CASSPFGQGGEKLFF. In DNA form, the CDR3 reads TGTGCCAGCAGCCCATTCGGACAGGGCGGTGAAAAACTGTTTTTT.

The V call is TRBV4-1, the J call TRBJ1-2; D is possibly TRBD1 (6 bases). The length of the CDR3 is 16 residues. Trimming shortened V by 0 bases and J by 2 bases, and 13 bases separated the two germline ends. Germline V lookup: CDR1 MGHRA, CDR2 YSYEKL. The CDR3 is CASSQDTGQGNYGYTF. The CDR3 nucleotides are TGCGCCAGCAGCCAAGATACGGGGCAGGGGAACTATGGCTACACCTTC.

CDR3 region: CASSLDDMTEAFF. CDR3 bases: TGTGCCAGCAGCTTAGATGACATGACTGAAGCTTTCTTT. The chain carries TRBV7-3 and TRBJ1-1; D is undetermined. This CDR3 is built from 13 residues. Germline values: CDR1 SGHTA, CDR2 FQGTGA. V was shortened by 2 bases and J by 5 bases, with 9 bases between the two germline ends.